The clone carrying this T cell receptor (beta chain) was counted at least ten times. The data were obtained in a study of regulatory T cells in long-lasting Graves disease. Unmatched junction bases numbered 7, after V lost 9 bases and J lost 6 bases. The CDR3 spans 13 residues. Germline CDR1 is MNHNS and CDR2 is SASEGT. iRepertoire HTBI primers and Arm-PCR of CDR3 regions built TCR beta libraries. Via MiXCR, TCRdb re-called the multiplex PCR reads, giving one row per CDR3 protein. There are 550,000 to 600,000 distinct CDR3 sequences in the sample; about 16% occur only once, and about 12% lies in the top ten. Described time point: newly diagnosed GD, antithyroid drugs for less than 3 months. Preparation of the TCR library used RNA extracted from PBMCs. Those enrolled as patients came out of an endocrinology department in Xi'an, China. The same sample was also studied in work on T cells in Graves' hyperthyroidism and ophthalmopathy.

The chain couples TRBV6-1 to TRBJ1-2; 10 bases are a match to TRBD1. Sequencing used peripheral blood mononuclear cells (PBMCs), obtained at new diagnosis, from a patient treated with antithyroid drugs. The source of this sequence is a man aged 18 to 29 with Graves disease. In DNA form, the CDR3 reads TGTGCCAGTTATACCGGGACAGGGGATGGCTACACCTTC. Translating gives CASYTGTGDGYTF.